This TCR beta chain was observed in a study of preoperative IRX-2 immunotherapy in early breast cancer (dated by TCRdb to about 2019). As concerns this clone: Its antigen remains undetermined. Within one base of it there is no much larger clone, and no base qualities were kept.

Library preparation employed the immunoSEQ multiplex PCR assay. In TCRdb, the immuneACCESS table is reduced to in-frame sequences with V and J assigned. These tables do not hold every clone; where another copy was compared, an unresolved V gene accounts for under half, and the others remain unexplained. Across this sample there are around 30,000 clones, with 78% seen only once. 2% to 2.5% of the sample is taken by the ten largest. The treatment or condition label of this sample denotes: preoperative locoregional IRX-2 cytokine immunotherapy. The samples were obtained from a phase Ib study that tested preoperative, locoregional IRX-2 cytokine immunotherapy designed to prime immune responses. The donors were early-stage breast cancer patients who were given IRX-2 prior to surgery. Inclusive of the bounding cysteine and phenylalanine, the CDR3 is 14 residues long. Only the CDR3 portion is preserved as DNA: 42 bases, with reading frame beginning at the first base. For CDR1 and CDR2, the germline V gene lists SQVTM and ANQGSEA. Compared with germline, V lacks 5 bases and J lacks 1 base; bases without a gene match: 8.

Sequences were derived from lymph node tissue, sampled before IRX-2 immunotherapy. The TCR originated in a human donor with breast cancer. In this chain, TRBV29-1 is recombined with TRBJ2-7; 7 nucleotides in the junction match TRBD1. In nucleotide form, the sequence is TGCAGCGTTCACGGGACAGACACTTCCTACGAGCAGTACTTC. Translated, this is CSVHGTDTSYEQYF.